This T cell receptor beta chain is from a study of T cell repertoires in cytomegalovirus infection (dated by TCRdb to between 2018 and 2020). Some background on the complete study: Peptide stimulations targeted recently identified HLA-C-restricted CMV epitopes, whose presentation resists viral immunomodulation, together with well-studied HLA-B-restricted epitopes. Donor HLA type was relevant to the analysis, because carriage of CMV infection together with the matching HLA type was indicated by public TCR beta signatures. The study at large found these results: In both this cohort and an independent roughly 350-donor cohort, the cumulative frequency of public TCR beta family members distinguished carriers of CMV infection plus the relevant HLA type. The ex vivo response was dominated by HLA-C-restricted CMV-specific TCR beta clonotypes, which also provided the single most frequent clonotype in two of eight donors.

Points on this clonotype: The antigen this receptor binds is unknown. No base quality values were provided; no much bigger clone lies one nucleotide off.

From cysteine to phenylalanine, the CDR3 is 13 amino acids long. The read is trimmed to its CDR3 DNA, 39 bases read in frame from base 1. V is pared back by 7 bases and J by 3 bases, with 13 bases lying between the germline termini. The germline V gene sets CDR1 to ENHRY and CDR2 to SYGVKD. The treatment or condition tag for this specimen amounts to: in vitro stimulation with specific CMV peptide epitopes to enrich CMV-specific T cells. Sequenced on an Illumina HiSeq 1500. In-frame beta chains were kept once TCRdb had trimmed the public reads at Q25 with fastp and called clones with MiXCR. Rows with one shared CDR3 protein collapse into an entry with the most common genes and DNA. Present in this sample are about half a million distinct CDR3 sequences, 33% of which were seen just once. Of the sample, under 20% falls within the top ten clones.

The source of this sequence is a human donor in good health (CMV status not recorded). Some clones in this sample may be carry-over from other donors' samples. The sequencing used cultured PBMCs, collected from culture after CMV antigen stimulation. The V and J segments used are TRBV10-3 and TRBJ2-7; a weak D assignment points to TRBD2 (5 bases agree). The CDR3 sequence is CAINNGDHYEQYF. The bases read TGTGCCATCAACAACGGGGATCACTACGAGCAGTACTTC.